A single T cell receptor (beta chain) is shown here with its context. These data are taken from a study of blood T cell repertoires in COVID-19. The method was immunoSEQ multiplex PCR; TCRdb's version includes in-frame clones alone and lacks a portion of them. The sample comprises roughly 320,000 clones, about 90% of which are singletons, and around 5.8% rests with the top ten. V lost 7 bases and J lost 2; bases outside the gene matches: 11. This CDR3 has 15 residues. In germline, CDR1 is MNHEY, CDR2 SVGAGI. The sequence was collected from a woman in her forties or fifties with COVID-19, enrolled during active disease. Sequencing was carried out using peripheral blood. The V and J genes are TRBV6-5 and TRBJ2-7, with 7 positions matching TRBD2. The chain's CDR3 is CASIPRGGEAYEQYF. The CDR3 bases are TGTGCCAGCATTCCCCGCGGGGGAGAGGCCTACGAGCAGTACTTC.